This passage covers 3 T cell receptor beta chains from one sample sequenced in a study of blood T cell repertoires in COVID-19. The protocol was immunoSEQ multiplex PCR, while the TCRdb copy is restricted to in-frame clones and leaves out a portion. The table shows some 150,000 clones, with roughly 84% occurring only once. Sequenced sample: peripheral blood. The receptors here all came from a woman in her forties or fifties in a cohort sampled during active or convalescent COVID-19.

The rearrangement links TRBV6-2 or TRBV6-3 to TRBJ1-5; 11 positions agree with TRBD1. Germline CDR1 is MNHEY and CDR2 is SVGEGT. V gave up 4 bases and J gave up 2 bases; unmatched junction bases: 4. The CDR3 is 16 amino acids. The CDR3 DNA is TGTGCCAGCAGTTCCTGGACAGGGGGCGGCAATCAGCCCCAGCATTTT. Residues: CASSSWTGGGNQPQHF.

DNA of the CDR3: TGTGCCAGCAGCTTTCGGACTAGCGCTTCCTACGAGCAGTACTTC. As protein: CASSFRTSASYEQYF. The chain couples TRBV11-1 to TRBJ2-7; 9 positions agree with TRBD2. Looked up from germline, CDR1 is SGHAT and CDR2 is FQDESV (reference sequence). V trimming: 3 bases; J trimming: 1 base; junction bases outside the gene matches: 4. This CDR3 spans 15 amino acids.

This clone is a singleton in its sample. The chain recombines TRBV5-1 with TRBJ1-5; 10 bases agree with TRBD1. After removal of 4 bases from V and 6 bases from J, the junction contained 4 bases not matched to a gene. The CDR3 extends over 14 amino acids. Germline lookup yields CDR1 SGHRS and CDR2 YFSETQ. The DNA of the CDR3 is TGCGCCAGCAGCCAGGACAGGGGGGGTCAGCCCCAGCATTTT. Protein: CASSQDRGGQPQHF.